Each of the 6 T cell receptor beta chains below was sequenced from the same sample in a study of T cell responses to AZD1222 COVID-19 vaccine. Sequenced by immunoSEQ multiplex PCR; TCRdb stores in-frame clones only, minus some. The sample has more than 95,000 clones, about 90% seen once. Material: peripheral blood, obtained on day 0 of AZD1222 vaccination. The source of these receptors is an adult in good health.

CDR3 loop: CASSLGAGLQETQYF. CDR3 bases: TGTGCCAGCAGCTTAGGGGCGGGACTCCAGGAGACCCAGTACTTC. This chain joins TRBV7-3 and TRBJ2-5, with a possible D match to TRBD2 (6 bases). Trimming took off 2 bases at V and 5 bases at J, with 15 bases between the two ends. Germline V gene sequence: CDR1 SGHTA, CDR2 FQGTGA. CDR3 length: 15 amino acids.

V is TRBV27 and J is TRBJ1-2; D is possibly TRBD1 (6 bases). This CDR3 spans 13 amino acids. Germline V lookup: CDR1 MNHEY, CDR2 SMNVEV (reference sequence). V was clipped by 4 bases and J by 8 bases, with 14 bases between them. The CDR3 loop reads CASSSRRGWGYTF. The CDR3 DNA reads TGTGCCAGCAGTTCACGCAGGGGATGGGGCTACACCTTC.

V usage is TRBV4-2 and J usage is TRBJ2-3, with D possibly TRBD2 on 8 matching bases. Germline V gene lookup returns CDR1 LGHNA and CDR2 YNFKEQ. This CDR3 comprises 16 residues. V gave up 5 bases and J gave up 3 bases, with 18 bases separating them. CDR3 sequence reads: CASSNSGGGLTDTQYF. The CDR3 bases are TGTGCCAGCAGCAACTCGGGAGGGGGCTTAACAGATACGCAGTATTTT.

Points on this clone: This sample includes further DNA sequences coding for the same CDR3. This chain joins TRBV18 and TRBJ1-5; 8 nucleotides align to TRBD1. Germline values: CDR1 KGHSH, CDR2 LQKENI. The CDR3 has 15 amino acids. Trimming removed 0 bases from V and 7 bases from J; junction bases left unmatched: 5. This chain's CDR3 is CASSPPGQGGQPQHF. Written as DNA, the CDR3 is TGTGCCAGCTCACCACCCGGACAGGGCGGGCAGCCCCAGCATTTT.

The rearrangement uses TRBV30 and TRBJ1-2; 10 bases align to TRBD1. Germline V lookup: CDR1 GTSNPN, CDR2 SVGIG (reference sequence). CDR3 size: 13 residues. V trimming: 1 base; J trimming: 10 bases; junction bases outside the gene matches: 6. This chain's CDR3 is CAWSAGTGVAYTF. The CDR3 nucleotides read TGTGCCTGGAGTGCAGGGACAGGGGTCGCCTACACCTTC. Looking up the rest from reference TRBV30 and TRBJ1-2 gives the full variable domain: SQTIHQWPATLVQPVGSPLSLECTVEGTSNPNLYWYRQAAGRGLQLLFYSVGIGQISSEVPQNLSASRPQDRQFILSSKKLLLSDSGFYLCAWSAGTGVAYTFGSGTRLTVV.

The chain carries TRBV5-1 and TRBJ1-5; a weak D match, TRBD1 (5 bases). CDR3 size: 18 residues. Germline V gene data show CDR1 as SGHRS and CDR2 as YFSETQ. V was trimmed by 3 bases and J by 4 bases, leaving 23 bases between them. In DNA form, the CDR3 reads TGCGCCAGCAGCTCCCAACCGAGTCGAGGGGAAATTAATCAGCCCCAGCATTTT. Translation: CASSSQPSRGEINQPQHF.